This is a list of T cell receptor beta chains from one sample in a study of T cell responses to AZD1222 COVID-19 vaccine. The data were produced by immunoSEQ multiplex PCR, yet TCRdb's version contains in-frame clones alone and is incomplete. This sample has about 140,000 clones, with more than 80% found just once. Sequences were derived from peripheral blood, sampled on day 0 of AZD1222 vaccination. The source of these receptors is an adult in good health. CDR3s include the opening cysteine and the closing phenylalanine or tryptophan.

j_call: TRBJ1-5
v_call: TRBV7-9
cdr3_aa: CASSLARDQPQHF

j_call: TRBJ2-2
v_call: TRBV25-1
cdr3_aa: CASSVTGTGSTGELFF

j_call: TRBJ2-7
v_call: TRBV6-2/TRBV6-3
cdr3_aa: CASSYLATPSYEQYF

j_call: TRBJ1-5
v_call: TRBV5-1
cdr3_aa: CASSLEKGQPQHF

j_call: TRBJ1-1
v_call: TRBV18
cdr3_aa: CASSPRIQGVGVGYTEAFF

j_call: TRBJ2-7
v_call: TRBV2
cdr3_aa: CAARDENYEQYF

j_call: TRBJ2-1
v_call: TRBV3-1/TRBV3-2
cdr3_aa: CASSSPATSGGYNEQFF

j_call: TRBJ1-1
v_call: TRBV19
cdr3_aa: CASTTKRGARWGTEAFF

j_call: TRBJ2-2
v_call: TRBV6-5
cdr3_aa: CASKGGNRAGELFF

j_call: TRBJ1-2
v_call: TRBV4-3
cdr3_aa: CASSQDFLASGYTF

j_call: TRBJ2-5
v_call: TRBV25-1
cdr3_aa: CASSPSGGARETQYF

j_call: TRBJ1-5
v_call: TRBV21-1
cdr3_aa: CASSRQNNQPQHF

j_call: TRBJ1-5
v_call: TRBV23-1
cdr3_aa: CASSQSPSPPGNQPQHF

j_call: TRBJ2-1
v_call: TRBV9
cdr3_aa: CASSTGTSGNIYNEQFF

j_call: TRBJ1-6
v_call: TRBV25-1
cdr3_aa: CASSETGGNSPLHF

j_call: TRBJ1-5
v_call: TRBV6-5
cdr3_aa: CASAPTGSHQPQHF

j_call: TRBJ2-5
v_call: TRBV4-1
cdr3_aa: CASSQGASGGAVETQYF

j_call: TRBJ2-2
v_call: TRBV7-3
cdr3_aa: CASSLNIAGAGELFF

j_call: TRBJ2-5
v_call: TRBV18
cdr3_aa: CASSLAHGTGPRETQYF

j_call: TRBJ1-4
v_call: TRBV18
cdr3_aa: CASSPGTGNEKLFF

j_call: TRBJ1-1
v_call: TRBV6-6
cdr3_aa: CASSRLMGTEAFF

j_call: TRBJ2-5
v_call: TRBV24-1
cdr3_aa: CATSPTGRKETQYF

j_call: TRBJ1-2
v_call: TRBV6-2/TRBV6-3
cdr3_aa: CASSLRRVGYTF

j_call: TRBJ1-5
v_call: TRBV3-1/TRBV3-2
cdr3_aa: CASSQGGAYSNQPQHF

j_call: TRBJ2-7
v_call: TRBV19
cdr3_aa: CASRPSGDAEQYF

j_call: TRBJ2-7
v_call: TRBV7-9
cdr3_aa: CASSLQTYEQYF

j_call: TRBJ2-7
v_call: TRBV20-1
cdr3_aa: CSASGGTGSEQYF